The present TCR beta chain was sequenced within a study of T-cell reconstitution after alpha-beta-depleted transplantation in children. Unique molecular identifiers tagged the TCRbeta library. One entry per CDR3 protein results from TCRdb running MiXCR on the PCR reads. This sample has 500,000 to 650,000 distinct CDR3 sequences, with approximately 10% found just once. Germline V lookup: CDR1 SGHRS, CDR2 YFSETQ. Trimming pared 2 bases from V and 0 bases from J, leaving 9 bases between. The length of the CDR3 is 15 residues. The material was PBMCs, mostly from graft donor cells, obtained 180 days after TCRalphabeta/CD19-depleted stem cell transplant. V gene TRBV5-1 combines with J gene TRBJ1-5, with a tentative D call TRBD1 (5 bases). This receptor was taken from a female patient aged 2 to 10 who had a stem cell transplant for aplastic anemia, so the T cells may come from the graft donor. CDR3 nucleotides: TGCGCCAGCAGCTTCGAGGGGTATAGCAATCAGCCCCAGCATTTT. Translation gives CASSFEGYSNQPQHF.